This TCR beta chain was obtained from a study of T cells after yellow fever vaccination. Whole-study findings and limits: Post-booster samples contained most primary-vaccination clones (just under 98% CD4, roughly 88% CD8). When the response was secondary, it was weaker but reached its peak faster, day 5 versus 15. Just a small share of clonotypes turned up in the CD4 compartment as well as the CD8 compartment.

This CDR3 spans 13 amino acids. The germline V gene has CDR1 MNHNS and CDR2 SASEGT. V was pared by 5 bases and J by 7 bases, with 12 bases between. About this clonotype itself: Its antigen is as yet unknown.

TCR cDNA was made by 5'RACE template switching, adding a universal primer site and UMIs. Each CDR3 protein gets one entry after TCRdb re-called the 5' RACE reads with MiXCR. Counted here are 200,000 to 250,000 distinct CDR3 sequences, less than 9% occurring once; the ten biggest clones make up approximately 0.87%. The V gene is TRBV6-1, the J gene TRBJ2-1; D is ambiguous. This sample comprised CD4+ T cells sorted from PBMCs, obtained 15 days after the yellow fever booster vaccination. The receptor's source is a man aged 25 to 40 who received the YFV17D yellow fever vaccine. CDR3 protein: CASSPSRRNEQFF. The CDR3 nucleotides are TGTGCCAGCAGTCCCTCCAGAAGGAATGAGCAGTTCTTC.